Only a few counts were recorded for the clone carrying this T cell receptor (beta chain). This entry belongs to a study of cytomegalovirus exposure and HLA in healthy donors. Study context: HLA-typed donors were the source of about 85 million unique TCRs held in an early data release.

Amplification used 60 Vbeta primers and 13 Jbeta primers. Sequencing used immunoSEQ multiplex PCR; TCRdb keeps in-frame clones, though not all of them. The repertoire includes roughly 120,000 clones, roughly a tenth of them detected once, and 2.5% to 3.5% sits in the top ten. CDR1 SEHNR and CDR2 FQNEAQ come from the germline V gene (reference sequence). The CDR3 has 15 amino acids. After removal of 5 bases from V and 11 bases from J, the junction contained 11 bases not matched to a gene. This sequence was found in a man aged 25 to 45 in good health and CMV-seronegative. This chain joins TRBV7-9 and TRBJ1-4; 10 nucleotides match TRBD1. Sequencing was carried out using PBMCs. In DNA, the CDR3 is TGTGCCAGCAGCCCGATGGGACAGGGGTTGGGGAAACTGTTTTTT. Its translation is CASSPMGQGLGKLFF.